The 13 T cell receptor beta chains given below trace back to one sample, sequenced in a study of T-cell memory formation after mild COVID-19. TCRdb redid the calling of the 5' RACE reads with MiXCR, one entry per CDR3 protein. Of about 210,000 distinct CDR3 sequences listed, around 25% are singletons. Sequenced sample: PBMCs or a T cell subset sorted from them (not recorded which). The source of these receptors is an adult woman who had mild COVID-19 (a few samples of this study predate the infection). Cell type and time point are not known.

This clonotype was seen repeatedly, ten times or more. In DNA form, the CDR3 reads TGTGCCAGCTGCCGGGCCGCCTACGAGCAGTACTTC. Its translation is CASCRAAYEQYF. The chain uses TRBV21-1 and TRBJ2-7; TRBD2 is the table's D call and was not checked against the DNA. TRBV21-1 is a pseudogene locus. The CDR3 contains 12 residues.

The rearrangement uses TRBV6-1 and TRBJ2-7, with TRBD1 as a possible D gene (5 bases). The germline gives CDR1 MNHNS, CDR2 SASEGT. This CDR3 comprises 14 residues. Trimming shortened V by 7 bases and J by 1 base, and 14 bases separated the two germline ends. The CDR3 coding sequence is TGTGCCAGCACCCCGGACATCACGTCCTACGAGCAGTACTTC. Encoded protein: CASTPDITSYEQYF.

The chain recombines TRBV7-9 with TRBJ2-3, with D perhaps matching TRBD1 or TRBD2 (5 bases each). Deletions cut 3 bases from V and 2 bases from J, with 12 bases between. The germline V gene encodes CDR1 SEHNR and CDR2 FQNEAQ (reference sequence). The CDR3 consists of 15 residues. CDR3 in amino acids: CASSLVRDPTDTQYF. Written as DNA, the CDR3 is TGTGCCAGCAGCTTGGTCCGGGACCCCACAGATACGCAGTATTTT.

The chain uses TRBV20-1 and TRBJ1-1; the D is unclear. CDR1 and CDR2 from the germline V gene are DFQATT and SNEGSKA (reference sequence). The CDR3 is 12 residues long. V lost 7 bases, J lost 1 base, and 10 bases lay in between. CDR3 residues: CSGVLQNTEAFF. In DNA form, the CDR3 reads TGCAGTGGGGTCCTCCAGAACACTGAAGCTTTCTTT.

The V call is TRBV2, the J call TRBJ2-7; no firm D call. V dropped 4 bases and J dropped 2 bases, with 15 bases sitting between them. Germline-derived CDR1 and CDR2 are SNHLY and FYNNEI. The length of the CDR3 is 15 residues. The DNA for the CDR3 is TGTGCCAGCAGTGTAGGTCGGGTCGCGACCTACGAGCAGTACTTC. It is translated as CASSVGRVATYEQYF.

CDR3: CASTIKETQYF. CDR3 DNA: TGTGCCAGCACCATTAAAGAGACCCAGTACTTC. The gene calls are TRBV12-3 or TRBV12-4 and TRBJ2-5; D not resolved. The germline V and J ends were trimmed by 7 bases and 3 bases, with 6 bases remaining between them. The CDR3 contains 11 residues.

The chain links TRBV18 to TRBJ2-5, with TRBD2 identical over 7 bases. Germline CDR1 is KGHSH and CDR2 is LQKENI. The CDR3 is made up of 16 amino acids. With V trimmed by 0 bases and J by 3 bases, 7 bases remained unmatched. CDR3 amino acids: CASSPPLGGSKETQYF. The CDR3 DNA sequence: TGTGCCAGCTCACCACCCTTGGGGGGGTCGAAAGAGACCCAGTACTTC.

The J gene is TRBJ2-7, the V gene TRBV12-3 or TRBV12-4, with TRBD1 matching 7 bases. This CDR3 has 14 amino acids. With 5 bases clipped from V and 3 bases from J, the junction kept 7 bases outside the gene matches. The CDR3 sequence: CASSAPGQSYEQYF. The DNA of the CDR3 is TGTGCCAGCAGTGCCCCGGGACAGAGCTACGAGCAGTACTTC.

The table lists this clonotype with a few counts. The genes are TRBV10-3 and TRBJ2-7; either TRBD1 or TRBD2 may supply D (6 bases each). This CDR3 comprises 12 residues. V gave up 4 bases and J gave up 6 bases, with 10 bases separating them. The germline CDR1 and CDR2 sequences are ENHRY and SYGVKD. CDR3 sequence (DNA): TGTGCCATCAGTGGAGGGGGAGGCGAGCAGTACTTC. Residues: CAISGGGGEQYF.

A few counts support this clonotype. The chain joins TRBV3-1 to TRBJ2-7; TRBD1 might be the D (8 bases). Germline values: CDR1 LGHDT, CDR2 YNNKEL (reference sequence). Trimming took off 4 bases at V and 7 bases at J, with 14 bases between the two ends. This CDR3 comprises 13 residues. The CDR3 region has the DNA TGTGCCAGCAGCCCCGGACAGGGAGGGGAGCAGTACTTC. Its translation: CASSPGQGGEQYF.

The J gene is TRBJ2-3, the V gene TRBV4-1, with D possibly being TRBD1 (6 bases). CDR1 MGHRA and CDR2 YSYEKL come from the germline V gene. Trimming cost V 4 bases and J 7 bases, with 9 bases left between them. The length of the CDR3 is 12 residues. The CDR3 DNA follows: TGCGCCAGCAGCCTGGGGACAAATACGCAGTATTTT. As protein: CASSLGTNTQYF.

The sample holds a few counts of this clonotype. The chain employs TRBV18 and TRBJ1-4; D is perhaps TRBD1 (5 bases). CDR3 size: 14 residues. Germline V gene data show CDR1 as KGHSH and CDR2 as LQKENI. Trimming took off 2 bases at V and 5 bases at J, with 9 bases between the two ends. CDR3 protein: CASSPLPGNEKLFF. The CDR3, as DNA: TGTGCCAGCTCACCATTACCAGGGAATGAAAAACTGTTTTTT.

This clonotype was picked up a small number of times. The chain links TRBV30 to TRBJ2-5; 8 nucleotides agree with TRBD2. Trimming at V came to 3 bases and at J to 5 bases, leaving 2 bases not matched to a gene. Germline CDR1 is GTSNPN and CDR2 is SVGIG (reference sequence). The CDR3 covers 12 residues. The DNA for the CDR3 is TGTGCCTGGAGGTCGGGGGGGGAGACCCAGTACTTC. This encodes CAWRSGGETQYF.